This T cell receptor (beta chain) derives from a study of cytomegalovirus exposure and HLA in healthy donors. This clone was recorded only once. No antigen is known for it. Trimming removed 6 bases from V and 1 base from J, with 10 bases in between. The CDR3 is 15 residues long. Germline V gives CDR1 MNHEY, CDR2 SMNVEV (reference sequence). Whole-study results and caveats: Indistinguishable V segments, including TRBV6-2 and TRBV6-3, were excluded. TCR beta V- and J-gene trimming was later associated with a missense DCLRE1C variant.

13 Jbeta primers and 60 Vbeta primers were used for the PCR. The protocol was immunoSEQ multiplex PCR, while the TCRdb copy is restricted to in-frame clones and leaves out a portion. The repertoire holds about 190,000 clones, with about nine tenths as singletons. The TCR comes from a man aged 25 to 40 in good health and CMV-seronegative. Material for sequencing was PBMCs. This chain links TRBV27 with TRBJ2-6; unclear D gene. As DNA, the CDR3 is TGTGCCAGCAGCCCCGGGTCGTCTGGGGCCAACGTCCTGACTTTC. Encoded protein: CASSPGSSGANVLTF.